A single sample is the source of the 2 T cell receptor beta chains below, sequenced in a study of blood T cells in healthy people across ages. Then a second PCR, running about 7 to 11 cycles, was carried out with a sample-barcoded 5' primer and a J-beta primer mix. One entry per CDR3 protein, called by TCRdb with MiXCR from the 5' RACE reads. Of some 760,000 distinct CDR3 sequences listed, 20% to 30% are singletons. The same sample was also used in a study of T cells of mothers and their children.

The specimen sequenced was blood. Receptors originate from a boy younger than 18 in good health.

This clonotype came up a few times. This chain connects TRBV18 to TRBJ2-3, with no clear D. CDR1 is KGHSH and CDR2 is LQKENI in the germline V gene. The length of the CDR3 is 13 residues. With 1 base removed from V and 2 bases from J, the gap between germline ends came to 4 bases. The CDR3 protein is CASSPQITDTQYF. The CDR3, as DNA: TGTGCCAGCTCACCACAGATCACAGATACGCAGTATTTT.

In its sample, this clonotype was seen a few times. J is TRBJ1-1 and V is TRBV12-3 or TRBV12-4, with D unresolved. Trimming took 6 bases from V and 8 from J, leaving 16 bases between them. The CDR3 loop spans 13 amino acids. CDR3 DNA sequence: TGTGCCAGCAGCCTCCCCTCGGGAACCGAAGCTTTCTTT. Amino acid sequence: CASSLPSGTEAFF.